Below, 6 T cell receptor beta chains from the same sample are listed, as sequenced in a study of blood T cells in healthy people across ages. The authors ran a second PCR of 7 to 11 cycles using a sample-barcoded 5' primer and a J-beta primer mix. Each CDR3 protein is one row after TCRdb ran MiXCR on the 5' RACE reads. This sample carries hundreds of thousands of distinct CDR3 sequences, 22% of them seen once, and the ten largest clones take about 22%. The sequenced sample was blood. The receptors derive from a man between 65 and 85 years old in good health.

This clonotype was counted ten times or more. V and J are TRBV11-3 and TRBJ2-1, with 10 nucleotides matching TRBD2. V dropped 4 bases and J dropped 13; count of bases not matched to a gene: 4. The CDR3 covers 12 residues. Per germline, CDR1 SGHNT and CDR2 YENEEA. CDR3 nucleotide sequence: TGTGCCAGCAGCTGGTCTAGCGGGAGCCAGTTCTTC. Translation: CASSWSSGSQFF.

The chain couples TRBV9 to TRBJ2-5; 8 nucleotides align to TRBD1. This CDR3 has 13 residues. Germline trimming cut 2 bases from V and 5 bases from J; bases unmatched to any gene: 2. Germline CDR1 and CDR2: SGDLS and YYNGEE. CDR3: CASSVGTGETQYF. The CDR3, as DNA: TGTGCCAGCAGCGTTGGGACAGGCGAGACCCAGTACTTC.

This chain joins TRBV7-2 and TRBJ1-2, with D possibly TRBD1 on 6 matching bases. With 2 bases removed from V and 4 bases from J, the gap between germline ends came to 14 bases. The germline V gene has CDR1 SGHTA and CDR2 FQGNSA. CDR3 size: 15 residues. In DNA form, the CDR3 reads TGTGCCAGCAGCTTACTGGGGGCGCTAGGCTATGGCTACACCTTC. Encoded protein: CASSLLGALGYGYTF.

In its sample, this clonotype was seen a few times. CDR3 sequence (DNA): TGCAGCGTTGAGCCGACTCAGGGGCCCATGAACACTGAAGCTTTCTTT. It specifies CSVEPTQGPMNTEAFF. The chain employs TRBV29-1 and TRBJ1-1; a possible D gene is TRBD1 (6 bases). The V end lost 3 bases, the J end lost 0 bases, and 17 bases lay between the germline ends. The CDR3 is 16 residues long. Germline CDR1 and CDR2: SQVTM and ANQGSEA.

This clonotype was recorded a few times. This chain connects TRBV5-1 to TRBJ2-7; 8 bases map to TRBD2. The germline gives CDR1 SGHRS, CDR2 YFSETQ. The CDR3 extends over 14 amino acids. The trim removed 0 bases at V and 2 bases at J, leaving 1 base unmatched. The CDR3 loop is CASSLEREPYEQYF. The CDR3 nucleotides are TGCGCCAGCAGCTTGGAGCGGGAGCCCTACGAGCAGTACTTC.

On this clonotype: Since no conserved phenylalanine or tryptophan closes the CDR3, a read error is the likely cause. CDR3 DNA sequence: TGCAGTCCGGTAGGGGGGGGAATAGATACGCAGTATCTT. This codes for CSPVGGGIDTQYL. The chain recombines TRBV20-1 with TRBJ2-3; D possibly corresponds to TRBD2 (7 bases). The CDR3 consists of 13 residues. Germline V gives CDR1 DFQATT, CDR2 SNEGSKA (reference sequence). V lost 8 bases and J 5 bases, leaving 17 bases between the germline ends.